This TCR beta chain was retrieved from a study of T cell responses to AZD1222 COVID-19 vaccine. The assay was immunoSEQ multiplex PCR, and TCRdb's table has in-frame clones only and misses some. This sample has approximately 96,000 clones, with 86% found just once. The study, taken as a whole, reports: Baseline seropositivity characterized only six or seven AZD1222 recipients. Donors, mostly white British, included more females; clonal diversity was possibly underestimated.

V lost 4 bases, J lost 1 base, and 14 bases lay in between. The CDR3 loop spans 16 amino acids. CDR1 LGHDT and CDR2 YNNKEL come from the germline V gene (reference sequence). Comment on this clone: What it binds is unknown.

The chain employs TRBV3-1 (or the pseudogene TRBV3-2) and TRBJ1-3; D not resolved. This TCR was sampled from an adult who received the AZD1222 COVID-19 vaccine. The material was peripheral blood, obtained 28 days after the second AZD1222 dose. The CDR3 reads CASSRKVWRSGNTIYF. DNA of the CDR3: TGTGCCAGCAGCCGGAAGGTGTGGCGATCTGGAAACACCATATATTTT.